The TCR beta chain under discussion was sequenced for a study of T cell responses to AZD1222 COVID-19 vaccine. Profiled with immunoSEQ multiplex PCR; TCRdb holds only in-frame clones, not every one. Of about 54,000 clones in the sample, roughly 85% were seen once. Germline CDR1 and CDR2: KGHSH and LQKENI. V lost 4 bases and J 7 bases, leaving 8 bases between the germline ends. CDR3 length equals 13 residues. Sequencing was performed on peripheral blood, taken on day 0 of AZD1222 vaccination. The clonotype comes from an adult in good health. This chain joins TRBV18 and TRBJ1-6; D not certain. The CDR3 DNA reads as TGTGCCAGCTCACGGGCAGAAAATTCACCCCTCCACTTT. Its protein is CASSRAENSPLHF.